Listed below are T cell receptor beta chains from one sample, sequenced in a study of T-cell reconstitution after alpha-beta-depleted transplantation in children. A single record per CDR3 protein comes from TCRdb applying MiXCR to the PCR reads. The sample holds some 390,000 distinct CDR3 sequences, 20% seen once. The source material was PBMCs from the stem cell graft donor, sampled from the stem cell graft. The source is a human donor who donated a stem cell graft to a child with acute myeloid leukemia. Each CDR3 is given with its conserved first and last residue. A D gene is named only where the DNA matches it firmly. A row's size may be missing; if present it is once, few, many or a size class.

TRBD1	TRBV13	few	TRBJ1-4	TGTGCCAGCAGCCCTCAGGGGGTTTCCAATGAAAAACTGTTTTTT	CASSPQGVSNEKLFF
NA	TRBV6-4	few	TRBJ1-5	TGTGCCAGCAGTAATGAGGAAGGGGGGCCCCAGCATTTT	CASSNEEGGPQHF
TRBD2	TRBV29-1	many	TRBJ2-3	TGCAGCGTCGCGGTAGCGGGAAACACAGATACGCAGTATTTT	CSVAVAGNTDTQYF
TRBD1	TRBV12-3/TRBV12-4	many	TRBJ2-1	TGTGCCAGCAGCCCGACAGGGGGCTCCTACAATGAGCAGTTCTTC	CASSPTGGSYNEQFF
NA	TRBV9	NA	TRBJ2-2	TGTGCCAGCAGCGTAGGTTGGGGGCGTGAAACCGGGGAGCTGTTTTTT	CASSVGWGRETGELFF
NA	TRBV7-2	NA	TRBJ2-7	TGTGCCAGCAGCTCCATTGGGGCGAGCTCCTACGAGCAGTACTTC	CASSSIGASSYEQYF
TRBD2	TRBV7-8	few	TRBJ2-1	TGTGCCAGCAGCTTACGTCGCGGGAGCGGGAATGAGCAGTTCTTC	CASSLRRGSGNEQFF
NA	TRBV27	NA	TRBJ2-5	TGTGCCAGCAGTTTCGCGGGACGGCAAGAGACCCAGTACTTC	CASSFAGRQETQYF
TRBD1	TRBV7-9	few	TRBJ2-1	TGTGCCAGCAGCCACCGGGACAGAGTCGGCAATGAGCAGTTCTTC	CASSHRDRVGNEQFF
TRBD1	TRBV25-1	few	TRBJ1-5	TGTGCCAGCAGAGAGGGACAGGGGAATCAGCCCCAGCATTTT	CASREGQGNQPQHF
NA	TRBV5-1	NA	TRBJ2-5	TGCGCCAGCAGCCCCGCGCGGGACAGCTTGAGAGAGACCCAGTACTTC	CASSPARDSLRETQYF